Listed below are T cell receptor beta chains from one sample, sequenced in a study of blood T cell repertoires in COVID-19. TCRdb keeps only in-frame clones here, not all; method: immunoSEQ multiplex PCR. The profile shows 250,000 or so clones, over 80% of them singletons. The sequencing input was PBMCs or T cells enriched from blood (not recorded which). These receptors all stem from a woman between 40 and 55 years old who had been exposed to COVID-19. Both conserved end residues are part of each CDR3. Each record gives: clone size, J gene, V gene, D gene, CDR3 DNA, CDR3 protein. A D gene is named only where the DNA matches it firmly. Expanded clones are given a class, and other clones once, few, many or no size at all.

>NA|TRBJ2-7|TRBV24-1|TRBD1
TGTGCCACCCCCTTACGGGACAGAGAAGGAGAGCAGTACTTC
CATPLRDREGEQYF
>NA|TRBJ2-7|TRBV7-9|NA
TGTGCCAGCAGCTTGCAGGGGATCTTCTACGAGCAGTACTTC
CASSLQGIFYEQYF
>many|TRBJ2-7|TRBV29-1|TRBD1
TGCAGCGTTGGGACAGGTGATCACGACGAGCAGTACTTC
CSVGTGDHDEQYF
>NA|TRBJ2-7|TRBV2|NA
TGTGCCACCAGCGTACAGGGAGATTCCTACGAGCAGTACTTC
CATSVQGDSYEQYF
>NA|TRBJ1-2|TRBV6-5|NA
TGTGCCAGCAGGGGGACCTGGGGGCCAGTCGACACCTTC
CASRGTWGPVDTF
>once|TRBJ1-2|TRBV3-1/TRBV3-2|TRBD1
TGTGCCAGCAACGACAGGGGGAACTATGGCTACACCTTC
CASNDRGNYGYTF
>once|TRBJ1-2|TRBV13|TRBD1
TGTGCCAGCAGCTCGAACGAGGGGGCGCGCCCCTTAAATGGCTACACCTTC
CASSSNEGARPLNGYTF
>NA|TRBJ1-5|TRBV7-2|NA
TGTGCCAGCAGCCAAAGCGGAGGGTTCGCTTCCAATCAGCCCCAGCATTTT
CASSQSGGFASNQPQHF
>NA|TRBJ1-2|TRBV3-1/TRBV3-2|TRBD1
TGTGCCAGCAGCCAAGAAGGGGGCCCTAACTATGGCTACACCTTC
CASSQEGGPNYGYTF
>NA|TRBJ1-1|TRBV11-2|NA
TGTGCCAGCAGCGGTAAAGGGAGGACTGAAGCTTTCTTT
CASSGKGRTEAFF
>once|TRBJ1-1|TRBV1|NA
TGCACCAGCAGCCAAAATGAGTCCCATGGGAACACTGAAGCTTTCTTT
CTSSQNESHGNTEAFF
>few|TRBJ1-1|TRBV5-4|TRBD1
TGTGCCAGCAGCTTAGGACAGGCGTATAACACTGAAGCTTTCTTT
CASSLGQAYNTEAFF
>NA|TRBJ2-1|TRBV28|TRBD2
TGTGCCAGCAGTTTCCCTATAGCGGGAGTTTCCCATGAGCAGTTCTTC
CASSFPIAGVSHEQFF
>once|TRBJ2-3|TRBV5-1|TRBD2
TGCGCCAGCAGCTTTAGCGGGGGTAGCACAGATACGCAGTATTTT
CASSFSGGSTDTQYF
>NA|TRBJ1-1|TRBV7-9|NA
TGTGCCAGCAGCCCCTGGTTTGCGGGCACTGAAGCTTTCTTT
CASSPWFAGTEAFF
>few|TRBJ2-7|TRBV27|NA
TGTGCCAGCAGTTTATCCGGCAGGGTAACGTACGAGCAGTACTTC
CASSLSGRVTYEQYF
>once|TRBJ2-1|TRBV21-1|NA
TGTGCCAGCAGCATCGGACTAGCGGGGGGGCGAGACAATGAGCAGTTCTTC
CASSIGLAGGRDNEQFF
>NA|TRBJ2-3|TRBV5-4|TRBD1
TGTGCCAGCAGCCCTGGGACAGTAAATAGCCCTAGCACAGATACGCAGTATTTT
CASSPGTVNSPSTDTQYF
>NA|TRBJ1-6|TRBV6-1|TRBD1
TGTGCCAGCAGTGCTAGACCAGAGGGACAGAGACTTAATTCACCCCTCCACTTT
CASSARPEGQRLNSPLHF
>NA|TRBJ1-1|TRBV12-3/TRBV12-4|NA
TGTGCCAGCGGCATACCTGCTTTCTTT
CASGIPAFF
>NA|TRBJ2-3|TRBV7-2|NA
TGTGCCAGCAGCCCAGCGGGCTCACGGCACACAGATACGCAGTATTTT
CASSPAGSRHTDTQYF
>NA|TRBJ1-5|TRBV10-3|NA
TGTGCCATCAGTGAGGCAGTTAATCAGCCCCAGCATTTT
CAISEAVNQPQHF
>NA|TRBJ1-2|TRBV29-1|NA
TGCAGCGTTGATGTACGCGGGCTCACCTTC
CSVDVRGLTF
>NA|TRBJ1-4|TRBV28|TRBD1
TGTGCCAGCAGTTTAGCGCGACAGGGTACAGAAAAACTGTTTTTT
CASSLARQGTEKLFF
>few|TRBJ1-2|TRBV2|NA
TGTGCCAGCAGTTATGGACAGATTAACTATGGCTACACCTTC
CASSYGQINYGYTF
>NA|TRBJ2-5|TRBV5-4|NA
TGTGCCAGCAGCCCTAACCAAGAGACCCAGTACTTC
CASSPNQETQYF
>few|TRBJ2-5|TRBV18|TRBD2
TGTGCCAGCTCAGAGACTAGCGGGAGATCCCCAGAGACCCAGTACTTC
CASSETSGRSPETQYF
>NA|TRBJ2-7|TRBV27|TRBD1
TGTGCCAGCAGGACAGGGGCCTACGAGCAGTACTTC
CASRTGAYEQYF
>NA|TRBJ1-1|TRBV14|NA
TGTGCCAGCAGAATTACAGGGTTATCTCAGACTGAAGCTTTCTTT
CASRITGLSQTEAFF
>NA|TRBJ1-5|TRBV19|NA
TGTGCCAGTAGTACCCGGGGAGGGGGGAATAGCAATCAGCCCCAGCATTTT
CASSTRGGGNSNQPQHF
>NA|TRBJ1-1|TRBV2|NA
TGTGCCAGCAAAAGGGGACAGAACACTGAAGCTTTCTTT
CASKRGQNTEAFF
>NA|TRBJ2-1|TRBV28|NA
TGTGCCAGCAGTCAAACATACAATGAGCAGTTCTTC
CASSQTYNEQFF
>NA|TRBJ1-2|TRBV29-1|NA
TGCAGCGTTGAAGGGGGAGAGCCCTATGGCTACACCTTC
CSVEGGEPYGYTF
>once|TRBJ2-5|TRBV5-4|NA
TGTGCCAGCAGACCGGGACTCCAAGAGACCCAGTACTTC
CASRPGLQETQYF
>NA|TRBJ1-2|TRBV20-1|NA
TGCAGTGCGGGGCCGAATGGCTACACCTTC
CSAGPNGYTF
>NA|TRBJ2-3|TRBV20-1|NA
TGCAGTGCCAGTAGGAGAGAGGGGGGGATCACAGATACGCAGTATTTT
CSASRREGGITDTQYF
>NA|TRBJ1-5|TRBV27|NA
TGTGCCAGCAGTTTGTTCGGGAATCAGCCCCAGCATTTT
CASSLFGNQPQHF
>NA|TRBJ2-5|TRBV5-1|TRBD2
TGCGCCAGCAGCCACCGGACTAGCGGGACCCAAGAGACCCAGTACTTC
CASSHRTSGTQETQYF
>NA|TRBJ2-7|TRBV7-9|TRBD1
TGTGCCAGCAGCTTAGTACCCGGACAGGGTGAGTCCTACGAGCAGTACTTC
CASSLVPGQGESYEQYF